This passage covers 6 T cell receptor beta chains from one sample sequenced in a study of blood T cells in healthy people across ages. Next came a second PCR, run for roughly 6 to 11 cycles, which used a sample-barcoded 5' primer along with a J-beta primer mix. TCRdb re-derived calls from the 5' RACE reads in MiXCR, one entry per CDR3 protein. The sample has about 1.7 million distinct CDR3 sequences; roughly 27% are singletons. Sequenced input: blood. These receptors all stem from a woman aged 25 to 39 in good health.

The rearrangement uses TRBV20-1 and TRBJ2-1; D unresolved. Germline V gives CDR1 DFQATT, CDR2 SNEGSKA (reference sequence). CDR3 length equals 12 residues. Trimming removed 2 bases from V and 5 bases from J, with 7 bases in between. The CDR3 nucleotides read TGCAGTGCTAGAAAGGCTAACAATGAGCAGTTCTTC. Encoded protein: CSARKANNEQFF.

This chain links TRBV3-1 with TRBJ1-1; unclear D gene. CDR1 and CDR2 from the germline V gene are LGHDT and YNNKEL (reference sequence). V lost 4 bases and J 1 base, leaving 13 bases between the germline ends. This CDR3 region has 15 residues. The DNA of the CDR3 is TGTGCCAGCAGCCTATACCTTGGAGGGAACACTGAAGCTTTCTTT. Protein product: CASSLYLGGNTEAFF.

Here the CDR3 reads CATSDPQAGGNTGELFF. Written as DNA, the CDR3 is TGTGCCACCAGTGATCCCCAAGCGGGGGGGAACACCGGGGAGCTGTTTTTT. The chain has TRBV24-1 and TRBJ2-2, with TRBD2 identical over 9 bases. The CDR3 runs to 17 residues. V gave up 3 bases and J gave up 1 base; unmatched junction bases: 5. Germline values: CDR1 KGHDR, CDR2 SFDVKD.

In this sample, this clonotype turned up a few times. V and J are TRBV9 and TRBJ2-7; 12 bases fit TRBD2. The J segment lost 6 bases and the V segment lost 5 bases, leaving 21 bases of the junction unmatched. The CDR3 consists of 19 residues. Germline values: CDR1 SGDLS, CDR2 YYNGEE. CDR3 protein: CASSGGTGRLAGEAGEQYF. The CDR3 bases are TGTGCCAGCAGTGGAGGGACGGGGAGACTAGCGGGAGAGGCTGGCGAGCAGTACTTC.

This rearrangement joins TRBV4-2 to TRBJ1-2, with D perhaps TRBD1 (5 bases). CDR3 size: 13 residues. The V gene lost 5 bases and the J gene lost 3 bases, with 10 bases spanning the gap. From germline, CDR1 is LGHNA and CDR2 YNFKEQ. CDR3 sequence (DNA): TGTGCCAGCAGCGGGGGAGTTGACTATGGCTACACCTTC. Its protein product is CASSGGVDYGYTF.

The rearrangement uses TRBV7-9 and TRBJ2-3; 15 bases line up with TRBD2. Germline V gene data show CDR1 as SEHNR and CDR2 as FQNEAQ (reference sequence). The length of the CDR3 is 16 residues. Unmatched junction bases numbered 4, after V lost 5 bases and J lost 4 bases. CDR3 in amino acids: CASSQGTSGRSDTQYF. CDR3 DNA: TGTGCCAGCAGCCAGGGGACTAGCGGGAGGTCAGATACGCAGTATTTT.